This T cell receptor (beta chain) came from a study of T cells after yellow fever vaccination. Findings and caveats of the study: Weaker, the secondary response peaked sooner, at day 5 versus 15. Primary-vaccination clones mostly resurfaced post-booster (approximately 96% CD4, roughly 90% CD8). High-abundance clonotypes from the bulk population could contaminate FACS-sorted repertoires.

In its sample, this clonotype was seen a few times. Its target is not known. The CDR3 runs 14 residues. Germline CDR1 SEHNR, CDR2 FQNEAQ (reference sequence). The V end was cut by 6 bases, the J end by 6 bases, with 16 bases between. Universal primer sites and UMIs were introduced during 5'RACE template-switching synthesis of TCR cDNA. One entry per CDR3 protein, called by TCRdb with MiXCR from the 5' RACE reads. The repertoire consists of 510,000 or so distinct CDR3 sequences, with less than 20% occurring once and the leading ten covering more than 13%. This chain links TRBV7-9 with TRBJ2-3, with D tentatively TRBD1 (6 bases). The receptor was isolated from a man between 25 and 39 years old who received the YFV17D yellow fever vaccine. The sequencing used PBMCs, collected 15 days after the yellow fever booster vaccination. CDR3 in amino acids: CASRLQGKKDTQYF. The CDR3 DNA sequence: TGTGCCAGCAGGCTACAGGGAAAGAAGGATACGCAGTATTTT. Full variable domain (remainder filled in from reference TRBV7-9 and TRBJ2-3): DTGVSQNPRHKITKRGQNVTFRCDPISEHNRLYWYRQTLGQGPEFLTYFQNEAQLEKSRLLSDRFSAERPKGSFSTLEIQRTEQGDSAMYLCASRLQGKKDTQYFGPGTRLTVL.